These 28 T cell receptor beta chains came from one sample sequenced in a study of cytomegalovirus exposure and HLA in healthy donors. Method: immunoSEQ multiplex PCR; TCRdb's copy keeps in-frame clones and lacks some. The sample has 150,000 to 200,000 clones; less than 85% are singletons. The sample was PBMCs. These receptors originate from a man younger than 35 in good health and CMV-seropositive.

This chain connects TRBV29-1 to TRBJ1-1; 9 bases are a match to TRBD1. Germline CDR1 and CDR2: SQVTM and ANQGSEA. V gave up 3 bases and J gave up 4 bases; unmatched junction bases: 6. The CDR3 loop spans 14 amino acids. CDR3 region: CSVEGTQGATEAFF. DNA of the CDR3: TGCAGCGTTGAGGGAACACAGGGGGCCACTGAAGCTTTCTTT.

This clone appeared a few times. The genes are TRBV29-1 and TRBJ1-2; D may be TRBD1 (5 bases). This CDR3 spans 14 amino acids. The germline V gene encodes CDR1 SQVTM and CDR2 ANQGSEA. Trimming stripped 1 base from V and 3 bases from J, with 12 bases between. CDR3 in amino acids: CSVEGWLGDYGYTF. The CDR3 coding sequence is TGCAGCGTTGAAGGCTGGCTAGGGGACTATGGCTACACCTTC.

The V call is TRBV28, the J call TRBJ2-5, with unresolved D. The CDR3 loop spans 15 amino acids. The germline V gene encodes CDR1 MDHEN and CDR2 SYDVKM. V gave up 5 bases and J gave up 3 bases, with 16 bases separating them. CDR3 sequence reads: CASSTELVPKETQYF. CDR3 in DNA: TGTGCCAGCAGTACGGAGCTCGTACCAAAAGAGACCCAGTACTTC.

The chain employs TRBV11-2 and TRBJ2-7, with D perhaps TRBD1 (5 bases). The CDR3 is made up of 14 amino acids. Germline loops: CDR1 SGHAT, CDR2 FQNNGV. Trimming shortened V by 2 bases and J by 0 bases, and 8 bases separated the two germline ends. In DNA, the CDR3 is TGTGCCAGCAGCTTAAGGGGCTTCTCCTACGAGCAGTACTTC. Its protein is CASSLRGFSYEQYF.

The chain is built from TRBV5-8 and TRBJ2-5; TRBD2 matches 7 bases. The CDR3 extends over 14 amino acids. In germline, CDR1 is SGHTS, CDR2 YDEGEE. The V and J ends lost 4 bases and 2 bases, in that order; junction bases with no gene match: 5. Written as DNA, the CDR3 is TGTGCCAGCAGCCCCCGGACTAGTCAAGAGACCCAGTACTTC. Translation gives CASSPRTSQETQYF.

Written as DNA, the CDR3 is TGTGCCAGCAGCTTAAACGTATGGGTGGGGGGCCAAGAGACCCAGTACTTC. It codes for CASSLNVWVGGQETQYF. The chain employs TRBV13 and TRBJ2-5, with a tentative D call TRBD2 (6 bases). Germline V lookup: CDR1 PRHDT, CDR2 FYEKMQ (reference sequence). This CDR3 comprises 17 residues. The V end lost 2 bases, the J end lost 1 base, and 17 bases lay between the germline ends. The full variable domain, completed using reference TRBV13 and TRBJ2-5, is AAGVIQSPRHLIKEKRETATLKCYPIPRHDTVYWYQQGPGQDPQFLISFYEKMQSDKGSIPDRFSAQQFSDYHSELNMSSLELGDSALYFCASSLNVWVGGQETQYFGPGTRLLVL.

The chain combines TRBV11-2 with TRBJ2-5, with D possibly matching TRBD1 (6 bases). CDR3 length equals 17 residues. Deletions cut 1 base from V and 4 bases from J, with 19 bases between. The germline CDR1 and CDR2 sequences are SGHAT and FQNNGV. The DNA of the CDR3 is TGTGCCAGCAGCTTAGCGGGGCAACAGGGAGTTGGAGAGACCCAGTACTTC. It codes for CASSLAGQQGVGETQYF.

The chain employs TRBV6-5 and TRBJ2-2, with 11 bases lining up with TRBD1. The CDR3 covers 15 residues. The J segment lost 5 bases and the V segment lost 6 bases, leaving 5 bases of the junction unmatched. Germline lookup yields CDR1 MNHEY and CDR2 SVGAGI. The DNA for the CDR3 is TGTGCCAGCAGCCAGGGACAGGGGGGAACCGGGGAGCTGTTTTTT. It encodes CASSQGQGGTGELFF.

The genes are TRBV5-1 and TRBJ2-5; 7 bases fit TRBD2. V shed 0 bases and J 4 bases; nucleotides not matched to a gene: 6. The CDR3 is made up of 15 amino acids. Looked up from germline, CDR1 is SGHRS and CDR2 is YFSETQ. The CDR3 reads CASSLGGLAAETQYF. CDR3 in DNA: TGCGCCAGCAGCTTGGGGGGCCTAGCGGCAGAGACCCAGTACTTC.

The rearrangement joins TRBV11-3 to TRBJ1-1; D is perhaps TRBD1 (6 bases). The CDR3 has 15 amino acids. The germline V gene encodes CDR1 SGHNT and CDR2 YENEEA. Trimming cost V 2 bases and J 1 base, with 11 bases left between them. The CDR3, as DNA: TGTGCCAGCAGCTTAAGAGGGGGGGGGAACACTGAAGCTTTCTTT. The encoded protein is CASSLRGGGNTEAFF.

The chain has TRBV28 and TRBJ2-7, with a tentative D call TRBD1 (6 bases). Trimming shortened V by 6 bases and J by 0 bases, and 18 bases separated the two germline ends. The CDR3 is 16 residues long. Germline-derived CDR1 and CDR2 are MDHEN and SYDVKM. The CDR3 protein is CASSLMTGESSYEQYF. Written as DNA, the CDR3 is TGTGCCAGCAGCCTGATGACAGGTGAGAGCTCCTACGAGCAGTACTTC.

This clone was seen at least ten times. The chain uses TRBV6-4 and TRBJ2-3, with 12 bases that match TRBD2. Germline CDR1 reads MRHNA; CDR2 reads SNTAGT. The CDR3 covers 15 residues. J gave up 3 bases and V 2 bases, and 0 bases lay outside the gene matches. In DNA, the CDR3 is TGTGCCAGCAGTGACACTAGCGGGGGGACAGATACGCAGTATTTT. Translated, it gives CASSDTSGGTDTQYF.

For this clone: The same CDR3 is also encoded by other DNA sequences in this sample. V and J are TRBV2 and TRBJ2-1, with 13 positions matching TRBD2. The germline V gene encodes CDR1 SNHLY and CDR2 FYNNEI. The CDR3 spans 14 residues. V trimming: 4 bases; J trimming: 7 bases; junction bases outside the gene matches: 1. CDR3 bases: TGTGCCAGCAGTGGACTAGCGGGAGGAAATGAGCAGTTCTTC. Amino acid sequence: CASSGLAGGNEQFF.

The J gene is TRBJ1-3, the V gene TRBV19, with 7 bases aligning to TRBD1. The CDR3 covers 15 residues. Germline V gives CDR1 LNHDA, CDR2 SQIVND (reference sequence). J lost 1 base, V lost 3 bases, and 3 bases had no gene match. The CDR3 DNA follows: TGTGCCAGTAGTATGGGGACAGAGTCTGGAAACACCATATATTTT. It yields the protein CASSMGTESGNTIYF.

The rearrangement joins TRBV6-1 to TRBJ1-2, with TRBD1 identical over 8 bases. This CDR3 is built from 15 residues. Germline trimming cut 1 base from V and 8 bases from J; bases unmatched to any gene: 9. Germline loops: CDR1 MNHNS, CDR2 SASEGT. The CDR3 sequence: CASSEGHRGSGGYTF. The CDR3 nucleotides read TGTGCCAGCAGTGAAGGGCACAGGGGGAGCGGCGGCTACACCTTC.

V is TRBV7-9 and J is TRBJ1-5; 8 nucleotides line up with TRBD1. CDR3 length: 15 amino acids. Trimming removed 1 base from V and 3 bases from J; junction bases left unmatched: 2. Per the germline V gene, CDR1 is SEHNR and CDR2 is FQNEAQ (reference sequence). The CDR3 protein is CASSLDRGYNQPQHF. Written as DNA, the CDR3 is TGTGCCAGCAGCTTAGACAGGGGGTACAATCAGCCCCAGCATTTT.

V usage is TRBV18 and J usage is TRBJ1-2, with 7 bases matching TRBD1. V lost 5 bases, J lost 4 bases, and 4 bases stayed unmatched. CDR1 and CDR2 from the germline V gene are KGHSH and LQKENI. The CDR3 totals 13 residues. For the CDR3, the DNA is TGTGCCAGCTCAACAGGGGAAGGCTATGGCTACACCTTC. Translated: CASSTGEGYGYTF.

This sequence joins TRBV23-1 and TRBJ2-3; tentative D call: TRBD2 (7 bases). TRBV23-1 is an open reading frame whose function is uncertain. The CDR3 runs to 16 residues. V was shortened by 1 base and J by 3 bases, with 14 bases between the two germline ends. DNA for the CDR3: TGCGCCAGCAGTCAATGGGGGGGGCGCGGGACAGATACGCAGTATTTT. Its protein is CASSQWGGRGTDTQYF.

This chain uses TRBV4-2 with TRBJ1-5; TRBD1 matches 8 bases. Germline CDR1 is LGHNA and CDR2 is YNFKEQ. The CDR3 totals 15 residues. Trimming removed 3 bases from V and 6 bases from J; junction bases left unmatched: 7. The CDR3 DNA reads as TGTGCCAGCAGCCACGGACAGGGCGCTGCTCAGCCCCAGCATTTT. This encodes CASSHGQGAAQPQHF.

The genes are TRBV15 and TRBJ2-5, with a tentative D call TRBD2 (5 bases). CDR3 length equals 15 residues. Trimming cost V 3 bases and J 4 bases, with 15 bases left between them. The germline V gene has CDR1 LNHNV and CDR2 YYDKDF (reference sequence). As DNA, the CDR3 is TGTGCCACCAGCAGGAATAGACTACCGGGAGAGACCCAGTACTTC. Its protein is CATSRNRLPGETQYF.

The V gene is TRBV11-3, the J gene TRBJ2-3; the D gene is possibly TRBD1 (6 bases). This CDR3 region has 13 residues. The germline CDR1 and CDR2 sequences are SGHNT and YENEEA. Deletions cut 4 bases from V and 5 bases from J, with 10 bases between. The CDR3 coding sequence is TGTGCCAGCAGCTCCAGGGGAGAAGATACGCAGTATTTT. Its translation is CASSSRGEDTQYF.

This clone has just one count. The rearrangement uses TRBV5-4 and TRBJ1-1; a weak D match, TRBD1 (5 bases). The V end lost 4 bases, the J end lost 6 bases, and 16 bases lay between the germline ends. Per germline, CDR1 SGHNT and CDR2 YYREEE (reference sequence). The CDR3 runs 14 residues. This CDR3 reads CASSPGGDGPEAFF. The CDR3 bases are TGTGCCAGCAGCCCGGGGGGGGACGGTCCTGAAGCTTTCTTT.

The rearrangement joins TRBV2 to TRBJ2-5; 7 bases fit TRBD1. Trimming cost V 6 bases and J 2 bases; bases outside gene matches: 9. The germline V gene encodes CDR1 SNHLY and CDR2 FYNNEI. The CDR3 length is 15 residues. This chain's CDR3 is CASRGTVWRQETQYF. The CDR3 nucleotides read TGTGCCAGCAGGGGGACAGTTTGGAGGCAAGAGACCCAGTACTTC. Complete variable domain (other parts from reference TRBV2 and TRBJ2-5): EPEVTQTPSHQVTQMGQEVILRCVPISNHLYFYWYRQILGQKVEFLVSFYNNEISEKSEIFDDQFSVERPDGSNFTLKIRSTKLEDSAMYFCASRGTVWRQETQYFGPGTRLLVL.

This clone turned up a few times. The chain joins TRBV5-1 to TRBJ2-7; 7 nucleotides agree with TRBD1. Trimming removed 4 bases from V and 2 bases from J; junction bases left unmatched: 3. The CDR3 is 13 amino acids. Germline V gives CDR1 SGHRS, CDR2 YFSETQ. In DNA form, the CDR3 reads TGCGCCAGCAGCCCGGGACAGCCCTACGAGCAGTACTTC. Translation: CASSPGQPYEQYF.

V is TRBV7-9 and J is TRBJ2-7, with D possibly matching TRBD2 (5 bases). The CDR3 has 15 residues. V lost 2 bases and J 0 bases, leaving 11 bases between the germline ends. Germline V gene sequence: CDR1 SEHNR, CDR2 FQNEAQ (reference sequence). CDR3 in DNA: TGTGCCAGCAGCTTAACCACGGGAAGCTCCTACGAGCAGTACTTC. Its translation: CASSLTTGSSYEQYF.

This clone was seen more than once but under ten times. This sequence joins TRBV30 and TRBJ1-4; possible D gene TRBD1, 6 bases. Trimming shortened V by 2 bases and J by 7 bases, and 11 bases separated the two germline ends. This CDR3 comprises 13 residues. From germline, CDR1 is GTSNPN and CDR2 SVGIG (reference sequence). CDR3 in DNA: TGTGCCTGGAGTAGGGAGGGGGGTGAAAAACTGTTTTTT. It specifies CAWSREGGEKLFF. Full variable domain (rest looked up from reference TRBV30 and TRBJ1-4): SQTIHQWPATLVQPVGSPLSLECTVEGTSNPNLYWYRQAAGRGLQLLFYSVGIGQISSEVPQNLSASRPQDRQFILSSKKLLLSDSGFYLCAWSREGGEKLFFGSGTQLSVL.

This chain joins TRBV7-2 and TRBJ2-7, with 9 nucleotides matching TRBD2. V was pared by 5 bases and J by 3 bases, with 5 bases of the junction left unmatched. Germline CDR1 reads SGHTA; CDR2 reads FQGNSA. CDR3 length equals 14 residues. The CDR3 DNA follows: TGTGCCAGCAGCGTTACTAGCGGGCGCTACGAGCAGTACTTC. It specifies CASSVTSGRYEQYF.

This clone was counted a few times. The CDR3 nucleotides are TGTGCCAGCAGTCAGAAGCGGACAGGGAGCCTCCAAGAGACCCAGTACTTC. This translates into CASSQKRTGSLQETQYF. The chain carries TRBV7-9 and TRBJ2-5, with 8 bases aligning to TRBD1. V trimming: 6 bases; J trimming: 1 base; junction bases outside the gene matches: 13. The germline CDR1 and CDR2 sequences are SEHNR and FQNEAQ (reference sequence). The length of the CDR3 is 17 residues.